A selection of T cell receptor beta chains follows, all from one sample in a study of blood T cell repertoires in COVID-19. Assay used: immunoSEQ multiplex PCR; TCRdb lists only in-frame clones, some missing. The sample includes about 200,000 clones, about 83% of them seen just once. The sample comprised PBMCs or T cells enriched from blood (not recorded which). These receptors all come from a woman aged 25 to 39 who had been exposed to COVID-19. The CDR3 runs from the conserved cysteine through the conserved F or W. Fields, in order: D gene, V gene, clone size, J gene, CDR3 DNA, CDR3 protein. The D gene is left open where the match is weak. Size values are once, few and many counts, or a class for expanded clones, and some rows have none.

D: NA; V: TRBV18; size: NA; J: TRBJ1-2; DNA: TGTGCCAGCTCACCACCGCGGGCCGGAACCAACTATGGCTACACCTTC; CDR3: CASSPPRAGTNYGYTF
D: NA; V: TRBV25-1; size: NA; J: TRBJ1-2; DNA: TGTGCCAGCAGTTTTGGGGCCTATGGCTACACCTTC; CDR3: CASSFGAYGYTF
D: TRBD1; V: TRBV9; size: NA; J: TRBJ1-2; DNA: TGTGCCAGCAGCGTAGCAGGGGGAGGTGGCTACACCTTC; CDR3: CASSVAGGGGYTF
D: NA; V: TRBV5-4; size: NA; J: TRBJ2-5; DNA: TGTGCCAGCAGCTTAGCCAGGTACCAAGAGACCCAGTACTTC; CDR3: CASSLARYQETQYF
D: NA; V: TRBV7-9; size: many; J: TRBJ2-7; DNA: TGTGCCAGCAGCTTAGCGCTCCCGAGTCCCCCCTACGAGCAGTACTTC; CDR3: CASSLALPSPPYEQYF
D: TRBD1; V: TRBV15; size: NA; J: TRBJ1-2; DNA: TGTGCCACCAGCAGAGATATAGGTCAGGGGGCGAGGAATGGCTACACCTTC; CDR3: CATSRDIGQGARNGYTF
D: NA; V: TRBV12-3/TRBV12-4; size: NA; J: TRBJ2-2; DNA: TGTGCCAGCAGTCCCAGGCCCGGGGAGCTGTTTTTT; CDR3: CASSPRPGELFF
D: NA; V: TRBV5-4; size: NA; J: TRBJ2-7; DNA: TGTGCCAGCAGCCGAAGCCCGACAGCGAACCCCTACGAGCAGTACTTC; CDR3: CASSRSPTANPYEQYF
D: NA; V: TRBV7-2; size: NA; J: TRBJ2-3; DNA: TGTGCCAGCAGCTTATTAGCTCGGGGAGGCACAGATACGCAGTATTTT; CDR3: CASSLLARGGTDTQYF
D: NA; V: TRBV11-3; size: once; J: TRBJ1-1; DNA: TGTGCCAGCAGCTTGAACAAGAACACTGAAGCTTTCTTT; CDR3: CASSLNKNTEAFF
D: NA; V: TRBV16; size: NA; J: TRBJ2-7; DNA: TGTGCCAGCAGCCTAAACAGGGTGAGCTACGAGCAGTACTTC; CDR3: CASSLNRVSYEQYF
D: NA; V: TRBV10-1; size: once; J: TRBJ2-7; DNA: TGCGCCAGCAGTGAGTCTGAGGGTCTAAGCTCCTACGAGCAGTACTTC; CDR3: CASSESEGLSSYEQYF
D: TRBD1; V: TRBV7-9; size: NA; J: TRBJ2-7; DNA: TGTGCCAGCAGCATACGACAGGGGGCTAACGAGCAGTACTTC; CDR3: CASSIRQGANEQYF
D: NA; V: TRBV5-1; size: few; J: TRBJ1-4; DNA: TGCGCCAGCAGCTTGTTGGAGACAACTAATGAAAAACTGTTTTTT; CDR3: CASSLLETTNEKLFF
D: NA; V: TRBV3-1/TRBV3-2; size: NA; J: TRBJ1-1; DNA: TGTGCCAGCAGCCTGAAGTTAGGGGCGTACACTGAAGCTTTCTTT; CDR3: CASSLKLGAYTEAFF
D: TRBD2; V: TRBV5-1; size: NA; J: TRBJ2-2; DNA: TGCGCCAGCAGCCCCGGACTAGCGGGGGGGAAGTTCCGGGACACCGGGGAGCTGTTTTTT; CDR3: CASSPGLAGGKFRDTGELFF
D: NA; V: TRBV16; size: NA; J: TRBJ1-4; DNA: TGTGCCAGCAGCCAATCTGCAGGGGCTAATGAAAAACTGTTTTTT; CDR3: CASSQSAGANEKLFF
D: NA; V: TRBV5-1; size: NA; J: TRBJ1-4; DNA: TGCGCCAGCAGCTCTACAGGGAGGGAGAGTGAAAAACTGTTTTTT; CDR3: CASSSTGRESEKLFF
D: TRBD1; V: TRBV7-3; size: NA; J: TRBJ1-6; DNA: TGTGCCAGCAGCCCCAGGGGGGACTCTTCACCCCTCCACTTT; CDR3: CASSPRGDSSPLHF
D: TRBD1; V: TRBV27; size: NA; J: TRBJ1-1; DNA: TGTGCCAGCAGTTTCTCGGTTGTGGGCGCAGGGGGCTTGACTGAAGCTTTCTTT; CDR3: CASSFSVVGAGGLTEAFF
D: TRBD1; V: TRBV19; size: few; J: TRBJ2-2; DNA: TGTGCCAGTAGACTACAGGGGGTCGGGGAGCTGTTTTTT; CDR3: CASRLQGVGELFF
D: TRBD2; V: TRBV9; size: many; J: TRBJ2-3; DNA: TGTGCCAGCAGCGGCACGGGACTAGTCACAGATACGCAGTATTTT; CDR3: CASSGTGLVTDTQYF
D: NA; V: TRBV27; size: NA; J: TRBJ2-3; DNA: TGTGCCAGCAGTTTTGGGGGGACCGCAGATACGCAGTATTTT; CDR3: CASSFGGTADTQYF
D: NA; V: TRBV19; size: NA; J: TRBJ1-1; DNA: TGTGCCAGTAGTAAGGACAATATGAACACTGAAGCTTTCTTT; CDR3: CASSKDNMNTEAFF
D: NA; V: TRBV12-3/TRBV12-4; size: once; J: TRBJ2-5; DNA: TGTGCCAGCAGTTTAGGTCGGGAGACCCAGTACTTC; CDR3: CASSLGRETQYF
D: NA; V: TRBV7-9; size: NA; J: TRBJ1-2; DNA: TGTGCCAGCAGCCAGGGATATGGCTACACCTTC; CDR3: CASSQGYGYTF
D: TRBD1; V: TRBV7-2; size: NA; J: TRBJ1-2; DNA: TGTGCCAGCAGCTTGGGACAGGGGGACTATGGCTACACCTTC; CDR3: CASSLGQGDYGYTF
D: TRBD1; V: TRBV6-5; size: NA; J: TRBJ1-1; DNA: TGTGCCAGCAGCTCCCGGGACAGGGACACTGAAGCTTTCTTT; CDR3: CASSSRDRDTEAFF
D: NA; V: TRBV25-1; size: NA; J: TRBJ1-5; DNA: TGTGCCAGCAGTGAGGGGGGGTTTCAGCCCCAGCATTTT; CDR3: CASSEGGFQPQHF
D: NA; V: TRBV28; size: once; J: TRBJ1-4; DNA: TGTGCCAGCAGTTTAACAGCCGATGATGAAAAACTGTTTTTT; CDR3: CASSLTADDEKLFF
D: NA; V: TRBV9; size: once; J: TRBJ1-2; DNA: TGTGCCAGCAGCGTAGAATGGACAGACGGATATGGCTACACCTTC; CDR3: CASSVEWTDGYGYTF
D: NA; V: TRBV10-2; size: once; J: TRBJ1-4; DNA: TGCGCCAGCAGTCAAGCGGGGGCTTTCGGGGAAAAACTGTTTTTT; CDR3: CASSQAGAFGEKLFF
D: TRBD2; V: TRBV10-3; size: NA; J: TRBJ2-3; DNA: TGTGCCATCACTGAGCGGGGAGGCACAGATACGCAGTATTTT; CDR3: CAITERGGTDTQYF
D: TRBD1; V: TRBV5-6; size: NA; J: TRBJ1-2; DNA: TGTGCCAGCAGCAAGGGACAGCTATATAAAAACTATGGCTACACCTTC; CDR3: CASSKGQLYKNYGYTF
D: NA; V: TRBV6-2/TRBV6-3; size: once; J: TRBJ2-1; DNA: TGTGCCAGCAGTGCTACGAGCTCCTACAATGAGCAGTTCTTC; CDR3: CASSATSSYNEQFF
D: NA; V: TRBV2; size: NA; J: TRBJ1-1; DNA: TGTGCCAGCAGTGTTGGGAGGGCGAACACTGAAGCTTTCTTT; CDR3: CASSVGRANTEAFF
D: NA; V: TRBV12-5; size: NA; J: TRBJ1-1; DNA: TGTGCTAGTGGTTTGGAAGGGGGCACTGAAGCTTTCTTT; CDR3: CASGLEGGTEAFF
D: NA; V: TRBV19; size: NA; J: TRBJ1-2; DNA: TGTGCCACGGCGGGGGGCTATGGCTACACCTTC; CDR3: CATAGGYGYTF
D: NA; V: TRBV5-1; size: NA; J: TRBJ1-5; DNA: TGCGCCAGCAGCGAGCAGGGCAATCAGCCCCAGCATTTT; CDR3: CASSEQGNQPQHF
D: NA; V: TRBV11-2; size: NA; J: TRBJ1-1; DNA: TGTGCCAGCAGCTTACAGGGCCTTTTGAACACTGAAGCTTTCTTT; CDR3: CASSLQGLLNTEAFF
D: TRBD2; V: TRBV3-1/TRBV3-2; size: NA; J: TRBJ2-5; DNA: TGTGCCAGCAGCCGGACTACTAGCGGGGATGGTCTACGTGAGACCCAGTACTTC; CDR3: CASSRTTSGDGLRETQYF
D: TRBD1; V: TRBV9; size: once; J: TRBJ1-2; DNA: TGTGCCAGCAGCGTAGTGGGACAGGGACTCGATGGCTACACCTTC; CDR3: CASSVVGQGLDGYTF
D: TRBD2; V: TRBV6-5; size: NA; J: TRBJ2-1; DNA: TGTGCCAGCAGTACCGGGACTAGCGGCCGGAATGAGCAGTTCTTC; CDR3: CASSTGTSGRNEQFF
D: NA; V: TRBV7-9; size: few; J: TRBJ1-3; DNA: TGTGCCAGCAGCCCGGGGGTGGCTGGAAACACCATATATTTT; CDR3: CASSPGVAGNTIYF
D: NA; V: TRBV7-9; size: NA; J: TRBJ1-3; DNA: TGTGCCAGCAGTCGTCGGACTTCCAGCTCTGGAAACACCATATATTTT; CDR3: CASSRRTSSSGNTIYF
D: NA; V: TRBV6-5; size: NA; J: TRBJ2-2; DNA: TGTGCCAGCAGTTACGCGGCCGGGAACACCGGGGAGCTGTTTTTT; CDR3: CASSYAAGNTGELFF
D: TRBD2; V: TRBV3-1/TRBV3-2; size: NA; J: TRBJ2-2; DNA: TGTGCCAGCAGCCAAGGACTAGCGGGGGGCACGGCATCCCGGGAGCTGTTTTTT; CDR3: CASSQGLAGGTASRELFF
D: TRBD2; V: TRBV9; size: NA; J: TRBJ2-3; DNA: TGTGCCAGCAGCGATAGCGGGGACACAGATACGCAGTATTTT; CDR3: CASSDSGDTDTQYF
D: TRBD1; V: TRBV16; size: NA; J: TRBJ1-5; DNA: TGTGCCAGCAGGGGACAGGGGCGTATGGAGCCCCAGCATTTT; CDR3: CASRGQGRMEPQHF
D: NA; V: TRBV29-1; size: NA; J: TRBJ2-3; DNA: TGCAGCGTTGATGGGCGATTCACAGATACGCAGTATTTT; CDR3: CSVDGRFTDTQYF
D: TRBD1; V: TRBV19; size: NA; J: TRBJ1-5; DNA: TGTGCCAGTCGCCGACAGGGATTCCAGCCCCAGCATTTT; CDR3: CASRRQGFQPQHF
D: TRBD2; V: TRBV15; size: NA; J: TRBJ2-2; DNA: TGTGCCACCAGCAGAGGGAGCGGGGGACACACCGGGGAGCTGTTTTTT; CDR3: CATSRGSGGHTGELFF
D: TRBD1; V: TRBV5-1; size: NA; J: TRBJ2-7; DNA: TGCGCCAGCAGCTTAAACCCCGGACAGGGGAAACCTTACGAGCAGTACTTC; CDR3: CASSLNPGQGKPYEQYF
D: NA; V: TRBV19; size: NA; J: TRBJ2-1; DNA: TGTGCCAGTAGTTGGCGGGGTTTCTACAATGAGCAGTTCTTC; CDR3: CASSWRGFYNEQFF
D: TRBD1; V: TRBV9; size: NA; J: TRBJ2-1; DNA: TGTGCCAGCAGCGCCCCTCTTTGGACAGGGTCACTCAACAATGAGCAGTTCTTC; CDR3: CASSAPLWTGSLNNEQFF
D: TRBD2; V: TRBV10-3; size: NA; J: TRBJ2-3; DNA: TGTGCCATCAGTGAGTCGACTAGCGTTAGCACAGATACGCAGTATTTT; CDR3: CAISESTSVSTDTQYF
D: NA; V: TRBV9; size: NA; J: TRBJ1-2; DNA: TGTGCCAGCAGCGTAGGGGGAGATTCAAGGTACACCTTC; CDR3: CASSVGGDSRYTF
D: TRBD1; V: TRBV3-1/TRBV3-2; size: NA; J: TRBJ1-5; DNA: TGTGCCAGCAGCCATGGACAGGGAACGGTTAGTCAGCCCCAGCATTTT; CDR3: CASSHGQGTVSQPQHF